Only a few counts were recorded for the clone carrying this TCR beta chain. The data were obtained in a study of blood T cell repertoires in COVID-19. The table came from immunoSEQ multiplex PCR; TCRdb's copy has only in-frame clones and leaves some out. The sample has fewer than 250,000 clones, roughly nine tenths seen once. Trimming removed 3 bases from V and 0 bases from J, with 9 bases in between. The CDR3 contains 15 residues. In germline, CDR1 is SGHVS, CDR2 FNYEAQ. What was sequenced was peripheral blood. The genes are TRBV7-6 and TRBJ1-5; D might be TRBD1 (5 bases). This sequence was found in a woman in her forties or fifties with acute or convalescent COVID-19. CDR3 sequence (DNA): TGTGCCAGCAGCTTGTCAGGGCTTAGCAATCAGCCCCAGCATTTT. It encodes CASSLSGLSNQPQHF.